The following is a T cell receptor beta chain sequence with its context. What it recognizes is unknown. This entry comes from a study of CD8 T cells in ankylosing spondylitis. Study-wide results and limits: According to the report, clones linked to the disease were significantly enriched in matched synovial fluid samples taken from ankylosing spondylitis patients. Those disease-linked clones were CD8+; they were also relatively rare in peripheral blood.

CDR1 and CDR2 (germline): MNHEY, SMNVEV (reference sequence). The CDR3 spans 14 residues. The germline V and J ends were trimmed by 7 bases and 6 bases, with 16 bases remaining between them. TCRdb used MiXCR to reprocess the 5' RACE reads, holding one entry per CDR3 protein. In the table there are about 260,000 distinct CDR3 sequences, around 19% of which are singletons. Sequencing was done on a sample of blood, either unsorted or a sorted T cell fraction (not recorded which). The chain joins TRBV27 to TRBJ2-1; D unclear. This TCR derives from a male donor with ankylosing spondylitis or in good health (not recorded which). The CDR3 loop is CASKVSLGSNEQFF. In nucleotides, the CDR3 is TGTGCCAGCAAGGTGTCCCTCGGTTCCAATGAGCAGTTCTTC.